The 32 T cell receptor beta chains below were found in one sample sequenced in a study of blood T cell repertoires in COVID-19. Only in-frame clones appear in the TCRdb table, and some are missing; sequencing was by immunoSEQ multiplex PCR. This table has just over 300,000 clones, approximately 86% appearing once. Input material: PBMCs or T cells enriched from blood (not recorded which). The receptors come from a woman aged 18-29 years who had recovered from COVID-19.

With regard to this clone: Distinct nucleotide sequences in the sample also encode this CDR3. This rearrangement joins TRBV5-4 to TRBJ1-1, with TRBD1 as a possible D gene (6 bases). Germline-derived CDR1 and CDR2 are SGHNT and YYREEE (reference sequence). There are 14 residues in the CDR3. Trimming shortened V by 0 bases and J by 5 bases, and 11 bases separated the two germline ends. CDR3 loop: CASSLAGGRTEAFF. CDR3 in DNA: TGTGCCAGCAGCTTGGCCGGGGGGCGAACTGAAGCTTTCTTT.

The rearrangement uses TRBV27 and TRBJ1-6, with unresolved D. CDR1 is MNHEY, CDR2 SMNVEV, per germline (reference sequence). V was clipped by 6 bases and J by 7 bases, with 4 bases between them. This CDR3 has 11 amino acids. The CDR3 spells CASSSNSPLHF. CDR3 coding DNA: TGTGCCAGCAGCTCCAATTCACCCCTCCACTTT.

The chain employs TRBV12-3 or TRBV12-4 and TRBJ2-7, with D unclear. The germline V and J ends were trimmed by 5 bases and 6 bases, with 8 bases remaining between them. The CDR3 is 11 amino acids. Here the CDR3 reads CASSPPSEQYF. CDR3 DNA sequence: TGTGCCAGCAGTCCCCCCAGCGAGCAGTACTTC.

This clone was found a few times. The chain couples TRBV5-5 to TRBJ1-2; unclear D gene. Trimming removed 3 bases from V and 4 bases from J, with 13 bases in between. The germline V gene encodes CDR1 SGHKS and CDR2 YYEKEE (reference sequence). CDR3 length equals 14 residues. The CDR3 protein is CASSSAEGFYGYTF. CDR3 DNA: TGTGCCAGCAGCTCAGCGGAGGGTTTCTATGGCTACACCTTC.

The chain is built from TRBV9 and TRBJ1-4; a possible D gene is TRBD1 (5 bases). V was pared by 4 bases and J by 3 bases, with 10 bases between. The CDR3 spans 14 residues. Germline V gene sequence: CDR1 SGDLS, CDR2 YYNGEE. The CDR3 bases are TGTGCCAGCAGCCTTGACAGTTCTAATGAAAAACTGTTTTTT. Translating gives CASSLDSSNEKLFF.

Worth noting for this clone: The sample contains more than one DNA sequence encoding this CDR3. The V gene is TRBV28, the J gene TRBJ1-3; no firm D call. Trimming removed 2 bases from V and 3 bases from J, with 5 bases in between. CDR3 size: 13 residues. Looked up from germline, CDR1 is MDHEN and CDR2 is SYDVKM. CDR3 sequence (DNA): TGTGCCAGCAGTTTAAATAGTGGAAACACCATATATTTT. Residues: CASSLNSGNTIYF.

The chain joins TRBV12-3 or TRBV12-4 to TRBJ1-2, with D tentatively TRBD1 (5 bases). This CDR3 contains 11 residues. Trimming took 7 bases from V and 8 from J, leaving 11 bases between them. The CDR3, as DNA: TGTGCCAGCACTAAAGGGGCGGGCTACACCTTC. It codes for CASTKGAGYTF.

The chain has TRBV2 and TRBJ1-2, with 8 bases lining up with TRBD1. CDR3 length: 16 residues. Germline V lookup: CDR1 SNHLY, CDR2 FYNNEI. V was clipped by 3 bases and J by 8 bases; unmatched bases: 14. CDR3 nucleotides: TGTGCCAGCAGTGATGAGGCAGGGGGCTTTGGGTTAGGCTACACCTTC. Protein product: CASSDEAGGFGLGYTF.

The chain combines TRBV19 with TRBJ2-1; 10 bases match TRBD2. Germline V CDR1 and CDR2: LNHDA, SQIVND (reference sequence). The CDR3 is made up of 14 amino acids. V shed 5 bases and J 10 bases; nucleotides not matched to a gene: 8. CDR3 DNA: TGTGCCAGTAGTGCTAGCGGGGGTAGTGAAGAGCAGTTCTTC. This encodes CASSASGGSEEQFF.

In the case of this clone: Mismatch with germline at one junction end may stem from a read error. The genes are TRBV7-3 and TRBJ2-5; D gene uncertain. The CDR3 covers 15 residues. Germline lookup yields CDR1 SGHTA and CDR2 FQGTGA. Written as DNA, the CDR3 is TGTGCCAGCAGCTTATCGGGTGGCCCCCAAGGGACCCAGTACTTC. It codes for CASSLSGGPQGTQYF.

The rearrangement links TRBV6-5 to TRBJ1-1, with D possibly TRBD1 on 6 matching bases. This CDR3 has 12 residues. V was trimmed by 5 bases and J by 7 bases, leaving 11 bases between them. The germline V gene encodes CDR1 MNHEY and CDR2 SVGAGI. CDR3 in amino acids: CASSPNRVEAFF. The CDR3 DNA follows: TGTGCCAGCAGTCCCAACAGGGTTGAAGCTTTCTTT.

This clone is a singleton in its sample. The gene calls are TRBV7-2 and TRBJ1-1; no clear D. The germline V and J ends were trimmed by 2 bases and 4 bases, with 11 bases remaining between them. Germline V CDR1 and CDR2: SGHTA, FQGNSA. The CDR3 has 14 residues. This CDR3 reads CASSLLGGFTEAFF. The CDR3 region has the DNA TGTGCCAGCAGCTTATTGGGAGGCTTCACTGAAGCTTTCTTT. Variable domain in full (rest from reference TRBV7-2 and TRBJ1-1): GAGVSQSPSNKVTEKGKDVELRCDPISGHTALYWYRQSLGQGLEFLIYFQGNSAPDKSGLPSDRFSAERTGGSVSTLTIQRTQQEDSAVYLCASSLLGGFTEAFFGQGTRLTVV.

The rearrangement joins TRBV3-1 (or the pseudogene TRBV3-2) to TRBJ2-7; D might be TRBD2 (5 bases). Trimming left V 4 bases short and J 12 bases short, with 13 bases between. The CDR3 sequence is 11 residues long. In germline, CDR1 is LGHDT, CDR2 YNNKEL (reference sequence). This chain's CDR3 is CASSLGRFWYF. The CDR3, as DNA: TGTGCCAGCAGCCTGGGGAGATTCTGGTACTTC.

This clone was observed a few times. J is TRBJ2-3 and V is TRBV30; the D gene is possibly TRBD2 (5 bases). Trimming cost V 4 bases and J 1 base, with 12 bases left between them. CDR3 length equals 14 residues. CDR1 GTSNPN and CDR2 SVGIG come from the germline V gene (reference sequence). The CDR3 DNA reads TGTGCCTGGAACCCGCACGGGGGCACAGATACGCAGTATTTT. This translates into CAWNPHGGTDTQYF.

CDR3 amino acids: CASSYYSTRTGSEQFF. The CDR3 DNA is TGTGCCAGCAGTTACTACTCTACCCGGACAGGGAGCGAGCAGTTCTTC. V gene TRBV6-5 combines with J gene TRBJ2-1, with 8 bases fitting TRBD1. After removal of 1 base from V and 10 bases from J, the junction contained 12 bases not matched to a gene. The CDR3 contains 16 residues. The germline CDR1 and CDR2 sequences are MNHEY and SVGAGI.

The J gene is TRBJ1-1, the V gene TRBV7-9, with 8 bases matching TRBD1. The ends lost 5 bases at V and 1 base at J; junction bases unmatched: 6. CDR1 and CDR2 (germline): SEHNR, FQNEAQ (reference sequence). The CDR3 sequence is 15 residues long. In nucleotides, the CDR3 is TGTGCCAGCAGCCTACCGACAGGGGCGAACACTGAAGCTTTCTTT. Protein: CASSLPTGANTEAFF.

The V call is TRBV11-2, the J call TRBJ2-1; the match to TRBD2 covers 15 bases. J was trimmed by 9 bases and V by 5 bases; bases with no gene match: 2. This CDR3 region has 14 residues. In germline, CDR1 is SGHAT, CDR2 FQNNGV. The DNA of the CDR3 is TGTGCCAGCAGCCCGGGACTAGCGGGAGGTGAGCAGTTCTTC. Protein sequence: CASSPGLAGGEQFF.

The V and J genes are TRBV19 and TRBJ2-2; 7 nucleotides align to TRBD1. The CDR3 is made up of 14 amino acids. CDR1 is LNHDA, CDR2 SQIVND, per germline (reference sequence). V lost 5 bases to trimming and J lost 4 bases; unmatched junction nucleotides: 4. The CDR3 region has the DNA TGTGCCAGTAGTGGAAACAGGGGCACCGGGGAGCTGTTTTTT. It codes for CASSGNRGTGELFF.

This chain joins TRBV5-4 and TRBJ2-3; perhaps TRBD1 as D (5 bases). Germline CDR1 and CDR2: SGHNT and YYREEE (reference sequence). V lost 4 bases to trimming and J lost 0 bases, with 12 bases between them. CDR3 length: 15 residues. The CDR3 coding sequence is TGTGCCAGCAGCCTTAGTTCAGGGAGCACAGATACGCAGTATTTT. Protein: CASSLSSGSTDTQYF.

This chain connects TRBV28 to TRBJ1-5, with D perhaps TRBD1 (6 bases). V was trimmed by 6 bases and J by 8 bases, leaving 20 bases between them. Germline assignment: CDR1 MDHEN and CDR2 SYDVKM. CDR3 length: 15 residues. The CDR3 DNA sequence: TGTGCCAGCAGCTCGCCAGGACAGCTTAGGGAGCCCCAGCATTTT. It is translated as CASSSPGQLREPQHF.

V gene TRBV19 combines with J gene TRBJ1-2; D not certain. CDR3 size: 12 residues. The germline V gene has CDR1 LNHDA and CDR2 SQIVND (reference sequence). V was clipped by 8 bases and J by 4 bases, with 11 bases between them. CDR3 DNA: TGTGCCAGTCAAGCAGGACTCTATGGCTACACCTTC. Translated: CASQAGLYGYTF.

V is TRBV4-3 and J is TRBJ2-1; D perhaps matches TRBD2 (6 bases). The CDR3 sequence is 18 residues long. The V end lost 0 bases, the J end lost 0 bases, and 15 bases lay between the germline ends. CDR1 LGHNA and CDR2 YSLEER come from the germline V gene. CDR3 sequence: CASSQDQRGVSSYNEQFF. In DNA, the CDR3 is TGCGCCAGCAGCCAAGATCAGCGCGGGGTCAGCTCCTACAATGAGCAGTTCTTC.

The chain employs TRBV5-5 and TRBJ2-2; D might be TRBD2 (6 bases). The V and J ends lost 2 bases and 3 bases respectively, with 17 bases between them. CDR3 size: 17 residues. In germline, CDR1 is SGHKS, CDR2 YYEKEE (reference sequence). CDR3: CASSFPGSAVHTGELFF. The CDR3 nucleotides read TGTGCCAGCAGCTTCCCCGGGAGTGCAGTCCACACCGGGGAGCTGTTTTTT.

This clone is a singleton in its sample. This rearrangement joins TRBV4-1 to TRBJ2-1; D is perhaps TRBD1 (7 bases). The CDR3 contains 15 residues. The V gene's germline CDR1 is MGHRA and CDR2 YSYEKL. Trimming stripped 3 bases from V and 7 bases from J, with 16 bases between. As DNA, the CDR3 is TGCGCCAGCAGCCAGCGGGGACAGACAGGGAATGAGCAGTTCTTC. Translated: CASSQRGQTGNEQFF.

The chain has TRBV9 and TRBJ2-7; the match to TRBD1 covers 7 bases. The V gene end was trimmed by 3 bases and the J gene end by 0 bases; junction bases not matched to a gene: 6. The length of the CDR3 is 15 residues. CDR1 is SGDLS and CDR2 is YYNGEE in the germline V gene. In nucleotides, the CDR3 is TGTGCCAGCAGCGCCGAACAGGGGAGCTCCTACGAGCAGTACTTC. It encodes CASSAEQGSSYEQYF.

V gene TRBV27 combines with J gene TRBJ1-2; 7 bases map to TRBD1. J was trimmed by 0 bases and V by 4 bases; bases with no gene match: 5. Germline loops: CDR1 MNHEY, CDR2 SMNVEV (reference sequence). This CDR3 comprises 15 residues. CDR3 region: CASSYRGRANYGYTF. In nucleotides, the CDR3 is TGTGCCAGCAGTTACAGGGGTCGGGCTAACTATGGCTACACCTTC.

This clone was counted only a few times. The J gene is TRBJ2-7, the V gene TRBV7-2; 11 positions agree with TRBD2. CDR1 and CDR2 (germline): SGHTA, FQGNSA. The CDR3 spans 16 residues. Unmatched junction bases numbered 12, after V lost 5 bases and J lost 6 bases. The CDR3 spells CASSLGTSGLSGEQYF. Here the CDR3 DNA reads TGTGCCAGCAGCCTCGGGACTAGCGGTCTTTCGGGCGAGCAGTACTTC.

This clone was counted between two and nine times. This chain uses TRBV7-2 with TRBJ1-3, with a weak D call TRBD1 (6 bases). CDR3 length: 15 amino acids. The V gene's germline CDR1 is SGHTA and CDR2 FQGNSA. V lost 1 base and J lost 4, with 11 bases in between. CDR3 region: CASSLVQGSGNTIYF. The CDR3 DNA is TGTGCCAGCAGCTTAGTACAGGGTTCCGGAAACACCATATATTTT.

The chain employs TRBV10-3 and TRBJ2-7; a weak D match, TRBD2 (7 bases). The CDR3 is 14 amino acids. In germline, CDR1 is ENHRY, CDR2 SYGVKD. V lost 3 bases to trimming and J lost 2 bases, with 11 bases between them. The CDR3 nucleotides read TGTGCCATCAGTGATGCGGGGGCGACCTACGAGCAGTACTTC. Translating it yields CAISDAGATYEQYF.

The chain recombines TRBV3-1 (or the pseudogene TRBV3-2) with TRBJ2-7; D might be TRBD2 (5 bases). The ends were cut back, 4 bases at V and 2 bases at J, with 21 bases in the middle. This CDR3 comprises 17 residues. Per germline, CDR1 LGHDT and CDR2 YNNKEL (reference sequence). Here the CDR3 reads CASSLRIRDAVPYEQYF. The CDR3, as DNA: TGTGCCAGCAGCCTTCGCATTCGGGATGCCGTTCCCTACGAGCAGTACTTC.

This clone was recorded only once. This chain joins TRBV5-5 and TRBJ1-3, with D unclear. CDR3 length equals 18 residues. Trimming removed 4 bases from V and 0 bases from J, with 20 bases in between. The V gene's germline CDR1 is SGHKS and CDR2 YYEKEE (reference sequence). The CDR3 loop is CASSLKDAGIPSGNTIYF. The CDR3 DNA reads TGTGCCAGCAGCCTAAAAGACGCGGGGATACCCTCTGGAAACACCATATATTTT.

The chain uses TRBV7-3 and TRBJ1-1, with 9 bases identical to TRBD1. The germline CDR1 and CDR2 sequences are SGHTA and FQGTGA. V lost 5 bases to trimming and J lost 4 bases; unmatched junction nucleotides: 2. There are 13 residues in the CDR3. CDR3 nucleotides: TGTGCCAGCAGCCCGGGACAGGGCACTGAAGCTTTCTTT. It specifies CASSPGQGTEAFF.